This TCR beta chain was observed in a study of blood T cell repertoires in COVID-19. Sequenced by immunoSEQ multiplex PCR; TCRdb stores in-frame clones only, minus some. The data contain about 91,000 clones, 85% to 90% of them singletons. The CDR3 sequence is 15 residues long. Germline V gene lookup returns CDR1 SGHTA and CDR2 FQGTGA. The ends lost 4 bases at V and 8 bases at J; junction bases unmatched: 7. The receptor was isolated from a woman in her 70s with acute or convalescent COVID-19. The chain combines TRBV7-3 with TRBJ1-6, with 8 bases fitting TRBD1. The sequencing sample was made of peripheral blood. This CDR3 reads CASSSQGGSDSPLHF. In nucleotides, the CDR3 is TGTGCCAGCAGCTCACAGGGGGGAAGTGATTCACCCCTCCACTTT. Supplemented by reference TRBV7-3 and TRBJ1-6, the full variable domain reads GAGVSQTPSNKVTEKGKYVELRCDPISGHTALYWYRQSLGQGPEFLIYFQGTGAADDSGLPNDRFFAVRPEGSVSTLKIQRTERGDSAVYLCASSSQGGSDSPLHFGNGTRLTVT.